The clone carrying this T cell receptor beta chain was recorded a few times. Its antigen remains unknown. Researchers made TCR beta libraries by using iRepertoire HTBI primers and running Arm-PCR on CDR3 regions. Using its own MiXCR run on the multiplex PCR reads, TCRdb lists one record per CDR3 protein. Among 350,000 to 500,000 distinct CDR3 sequences listed, roughly 15% were seen once. CDR3 length equals 14 residues. The V end lost 2 bases, the J end lost 6 bases, and 11 bases lay between the germline ends. Germline lookup yields CDR1 SEHNR and CDR2 FQNEAQ (reference sequence). The source of the sample is a study of regulatory T cells in long-lasting Graves disease. Described time point: newly diagnosed GD, antithyroid drugs for less than 3 months. Extracted RNA from PBMCs served as the source of the TCR library. Study conclusions and caveats: TRBV28, TRBJ1-2 and TRBJ2-5 emerged as the favored segments in persistent disease.

This sample was shared with a second study, whose subject was T cells in Graves' hyperthyroidism and ophthalmopathy. That study adds: Blood shared most expanded thyroid clonotypes above 0.001.

The genes are TRBV7-9 and TRBJ2-1; maybe TRBD2 (7 bases). This TCR came from a woman aged 45-60 years with Graves disease. Specimen: peripheral blood mononuclear cells (PBMCs), collected at new diagnosis, from a patient treated with antithyroid drugs. CDR3 sequence (DNA): TGTGCCAGCAGCTTACAGGGGAGGGTCAATGAGCAGTTCTTC. Its protein product is CASSLQGRVNEQFF.